The clone carrying this T cell receptor (beta chain) was detected many times. Its antigen is unidentified. The data are from a study of T cells in Graves' hyperthyroidism and ophthalmopathy. The overall study: Upon initial diagnosis and before any treatment, peripheral blood was collected. Study-wide findings and caveats: Expanded thyroid clonotypes (above 0.001) were mostly also found in blood. Ophthalmopathy, as predicted by the model, came a median 6.5 months after the prediction. In the analysis, a 13 V-J model separated ophthalmopathy from stable hyperthyroidism.

This CDR3 spans 14 amino acids. In germline, CDR1 is SGHRS, CDR2 YFSETQ. The ends were cut back, 4 bases at V and 3 bases at J, with 12 bases in the middle. RNA transcripts yielded amplified TCR beta CDR3 regions. During a first-round RT-PCR of the TCR CDR3, the HTBI primer set was used. TCRdb used MiXCR to reprocess the multiplex PCR reads, holding one entry per CDR3 protein. The sample yields 400,000 or so distinct CDR3 sequences, around 15% seen once. The sample comprised blood. This chain uses TRBV5-1 with TRBJ2-3; no firm D call. The sequence came from a man over 45 with Graves' ophthalmopathy. CDR3 protein: CASSPRSATDTQYF. The DNA for the CDR3 is TGCGCCAGCAGCCCTCGTTCGGCTACAGATACGCAGTATTTT.